The T cell receptor beta chain under discussion was sequenced for a study of response to subunit inactivated influenza vaccine. Via MiXCR, TCRdb re-called the RT-PCR reads, giving one row per CDR3 protein. Here the sample spans about 520,000 distinct CDR3 sequences, around 7.7% being singletons. Broader study findings: T cells newly recruited by each seasonal influenza vaccination are few, the authors suggested.

This clonotype was found many times. The antigen is unknown. The ends were cut back, 3 bases at V and 5 bases at J, with 18 bases in the middle. The CDR3 has 16 residues. CDR1 SGHRS and CDR2 YFSETQ come from the germline V gene. The input for sequencing was PBMCs from blood, taken less than 25 months after vaccination. This sequence was found in a man aged 50 to 75 who received an inactivated influenza vaccine. The gene calls are TRBV5-1 and TRBJ2-1; perhaps D is TRBD1 or TRBD2 (6 bases each). DNA of the CDR3: TGCGCCAGCAGCTCCCCCCCGGGGGCAGATCACAATGAGCAGTTCTTC. This gives the protein CASSSPPGADHNEQFF.